This T cell receptor (beta chain) comes out of a study of control samples from healthy donors and cancer patients. V shed 5 bases and J 10 bases; nucleotides not matched to a gene: 7. The germline V gene has CDR1 WSHSY and CDR2 SAAADI. CDR3 length: 14 residues. Measured with immunoSEQ multiplex PCR; TCRdb has only the in-frame clones, and not every one. The table lists 100,000 to 150,000 clones, roughly 92% of them singletons. Sequenced material: PBMCs. This sequence was found in a man older than 75 with head and neck cancer. J is TRBJ1-6 and V is TRBV10-2; 8 positions agree with TRBD1. For the CDR3, the DNA is TGCGCCAGCAGTCCAGGGGGCGCGGGCTCACCCCTCCACTTT. Translating gives CASSPGGAGSPLHF.